The entry below gives a single T cell receptor beta chain sequence along with its context. The source of the sample is a study of T cells of healthy individuals. Looked up from germline, CDR1 is DFQATT and CDR2 is SNEGSKA (reference sequence). This CDR3 has 14 residues. TCRdb re-called the 5' RACE reads with MiXCR, one entry per CDR3 protein. The table includes tens of thousands of distinct CDR3 sequences, roughly 16% detected once. The origin of this receptor is a human donor in good health. The chain carries TRBV20-1 and TRBJ2-1, with D maybe TRBD2 (6 bases). The chain's CDR3 is CAAPSWRENNEQFF. CDR3 DNA sequence: TGCGCAGCTCCCTCATGGCGGGAAAACAATGAGCAGTTCTTC.